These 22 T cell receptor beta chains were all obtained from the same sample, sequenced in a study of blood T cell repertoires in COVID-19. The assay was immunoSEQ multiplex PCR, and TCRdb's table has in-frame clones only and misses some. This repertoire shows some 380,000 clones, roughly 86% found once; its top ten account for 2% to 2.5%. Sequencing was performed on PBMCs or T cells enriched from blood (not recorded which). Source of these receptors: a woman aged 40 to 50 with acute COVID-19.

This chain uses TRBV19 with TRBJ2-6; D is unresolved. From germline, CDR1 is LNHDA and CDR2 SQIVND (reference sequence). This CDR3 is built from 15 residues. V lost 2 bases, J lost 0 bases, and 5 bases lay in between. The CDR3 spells CASSISISGANVLTF. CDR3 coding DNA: TGTGCCAGTAGTATAAGCATCTCTGGGGCCAACGTCCTGACTTTC.

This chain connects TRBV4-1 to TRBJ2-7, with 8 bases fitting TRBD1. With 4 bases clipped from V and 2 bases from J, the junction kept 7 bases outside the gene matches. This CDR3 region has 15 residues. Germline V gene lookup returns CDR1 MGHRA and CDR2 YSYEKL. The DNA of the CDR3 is TGCGCCAGCAGCCCCGGACAGGGTTATGCCTACGAGCAGTACTTC. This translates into CASSPGQGYAYEQYF.

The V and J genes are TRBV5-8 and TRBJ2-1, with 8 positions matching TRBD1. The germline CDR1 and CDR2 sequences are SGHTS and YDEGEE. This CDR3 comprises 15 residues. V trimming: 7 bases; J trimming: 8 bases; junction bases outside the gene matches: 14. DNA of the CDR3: TGTGCCAGCCCACCAACCGCGGGACAGGCCGATGAGCAGTTCTTC. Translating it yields CASPPTAGQADEQFF.

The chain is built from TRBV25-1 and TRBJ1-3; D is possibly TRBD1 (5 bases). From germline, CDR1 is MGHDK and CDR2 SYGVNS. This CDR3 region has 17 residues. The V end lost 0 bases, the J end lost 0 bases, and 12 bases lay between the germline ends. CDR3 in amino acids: CASSEYRQMSSGNTIYF. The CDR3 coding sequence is TGTGCCAGCAGTGAATATAGACAGATGAGCTCTGGAAACACCATATATTTT.

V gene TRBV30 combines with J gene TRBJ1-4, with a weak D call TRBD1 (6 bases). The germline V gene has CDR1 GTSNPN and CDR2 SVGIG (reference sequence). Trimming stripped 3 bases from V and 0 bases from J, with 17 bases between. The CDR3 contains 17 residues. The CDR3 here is CAWRGGGHPATNEKLFF. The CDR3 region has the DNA TGTGCCTGGAGAGGGGGGGGACATCCTGCAACTAATGAAAAACTGTTTTTT.

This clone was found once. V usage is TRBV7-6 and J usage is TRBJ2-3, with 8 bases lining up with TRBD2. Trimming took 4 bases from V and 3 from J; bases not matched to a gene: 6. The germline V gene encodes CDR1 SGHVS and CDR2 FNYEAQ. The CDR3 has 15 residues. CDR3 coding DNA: TGTGCCAGCAGCTACGGGGGGGGCCTAACAGATACGCAGTATTTT. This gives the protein CASSYGGGLTDTQYF. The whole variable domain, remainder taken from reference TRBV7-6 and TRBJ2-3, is GAGVSQSPRYKVTKRGQDVALRCDPISGHVSLYWYRQALGQGPEFLTYFNYEAQQDKSGLPNDRFSAERPEGSISTLTIQRTEQRDSAMYRCASSYGGGLTDTQYFGPGTRLTVL.

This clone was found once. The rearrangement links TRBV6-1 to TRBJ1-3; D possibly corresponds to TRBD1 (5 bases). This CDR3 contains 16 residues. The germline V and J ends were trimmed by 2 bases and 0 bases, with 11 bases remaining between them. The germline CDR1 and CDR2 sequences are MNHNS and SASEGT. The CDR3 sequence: CASSELRGSSGNTIYF. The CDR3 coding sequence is TGTGCCAGCAGTGAATTGCGGGGGAGCTCTGGAAACACCATATATTTT.

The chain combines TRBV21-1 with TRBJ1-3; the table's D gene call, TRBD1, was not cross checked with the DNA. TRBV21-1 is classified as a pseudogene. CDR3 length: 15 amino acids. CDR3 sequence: CASSKRDISGNTIYF. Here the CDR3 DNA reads TGTGCCAGCAGCAAACGGGACATCTCTGGAAACACCATATATTTT.

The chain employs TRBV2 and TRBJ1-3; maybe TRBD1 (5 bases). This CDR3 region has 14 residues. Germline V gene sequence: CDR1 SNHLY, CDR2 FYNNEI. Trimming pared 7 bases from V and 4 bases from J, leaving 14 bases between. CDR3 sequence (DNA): TGTGCCAGCACCCGCGGGGCGCAAGGAAACACCATATATTTT. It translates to CASTRGAQGNTIYF. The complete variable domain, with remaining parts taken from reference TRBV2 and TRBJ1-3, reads EPEVTQTPSHQVTQMGQEVILRCVPISNHLYFYWYRQILGQKVEFLVSFYNNEISEKSEIFDDQFSVERPDGSNFTLKIRSTKLEDSAMYFCASTRGAQGNTIYFGEGSWLTVV.

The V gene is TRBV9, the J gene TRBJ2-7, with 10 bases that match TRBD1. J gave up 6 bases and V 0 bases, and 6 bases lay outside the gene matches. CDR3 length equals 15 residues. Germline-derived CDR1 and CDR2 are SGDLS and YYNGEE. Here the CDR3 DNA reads TGTGCCAGCAGCGTAGAGGGGACAGGGGTGAGCGAGCAGTACTTC. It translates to CASSVEGTGVSEQYF. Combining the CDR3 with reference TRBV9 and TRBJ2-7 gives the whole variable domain DSGVTQTPKHLITATGQRVTLRCSPRSGDLSVYWYQQSLDQGLQFLIQYYNGEERAKGNILERFSAQQFPDLHSELNLSSLELGDSALYFCASSVEGTGVSEQYFGPGTRLTVT.

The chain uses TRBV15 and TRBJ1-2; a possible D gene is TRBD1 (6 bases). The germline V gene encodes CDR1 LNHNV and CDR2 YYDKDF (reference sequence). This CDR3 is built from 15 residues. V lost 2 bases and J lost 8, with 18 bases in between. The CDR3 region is CATSRFPQGAWGYTF. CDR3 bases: TGTGCCACCAGCAGATTTCCACAGGGCGCATGGGGCTACACCTTC.

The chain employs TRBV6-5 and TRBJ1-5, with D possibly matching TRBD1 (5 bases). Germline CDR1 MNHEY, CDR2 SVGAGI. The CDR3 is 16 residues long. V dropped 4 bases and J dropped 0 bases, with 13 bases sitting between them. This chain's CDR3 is CASSSRQYTSNQPQHF. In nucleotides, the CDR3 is TGTGCCAGCAGTTCCCGACAGTATACTAGCAATCAGCCCCAGCATTTT.

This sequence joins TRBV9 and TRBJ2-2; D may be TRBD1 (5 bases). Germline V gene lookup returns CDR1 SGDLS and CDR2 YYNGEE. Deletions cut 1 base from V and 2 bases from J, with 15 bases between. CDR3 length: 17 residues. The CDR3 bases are TGTGCCAGCAGCGTAAACTCCGGACACCTCAACACCGGGGAGCTGTTTTTT. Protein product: CASSVNSGHLNTGELFF.

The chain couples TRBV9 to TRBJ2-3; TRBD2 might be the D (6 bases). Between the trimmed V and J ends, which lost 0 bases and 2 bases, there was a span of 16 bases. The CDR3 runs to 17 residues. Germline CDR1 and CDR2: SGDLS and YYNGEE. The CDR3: CASSVAGTLLTTDTQYF. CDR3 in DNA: TGTGCCAGCAGCGTAGCAGGGACTCTTCTTACCACAGATACGCAGTATTTT.

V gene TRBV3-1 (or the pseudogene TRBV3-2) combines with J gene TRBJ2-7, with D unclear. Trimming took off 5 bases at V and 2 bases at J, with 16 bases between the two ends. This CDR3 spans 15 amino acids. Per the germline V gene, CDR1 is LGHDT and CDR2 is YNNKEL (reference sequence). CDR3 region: CASSSQEPVTYEQYF. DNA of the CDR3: TGTGCCAGCAGCTCCCAGGAACCAGTGACCTACGAGCAGTACTTC.

The CDR3 reads CASSLVQGGGEQYF. The CDR3 DNA is TGTGCCAGCAGCTTAGTCCAGGGAGGTGGCGAGCAGTACTTC. This chain connects TRBV13 to TRBJ2-7; D is possibly TRBD2 (6 bases). The CDR3 contains 14 residues. Germline V gene lookup returns CDR1 PRHDT and CDR2 FYEKMQ (reference sequence). The V end was cut by 1 base, the J end by 6 bases, with 13 bases between.

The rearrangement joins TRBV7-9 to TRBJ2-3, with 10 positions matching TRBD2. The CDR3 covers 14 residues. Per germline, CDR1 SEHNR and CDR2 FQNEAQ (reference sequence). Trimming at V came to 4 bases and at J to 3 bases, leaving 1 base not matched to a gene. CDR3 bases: TGTGCCAGCAGCTATAGCGGGGGGACAGATACGCAGTATTTT. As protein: CASSYSGGTDTQYF.

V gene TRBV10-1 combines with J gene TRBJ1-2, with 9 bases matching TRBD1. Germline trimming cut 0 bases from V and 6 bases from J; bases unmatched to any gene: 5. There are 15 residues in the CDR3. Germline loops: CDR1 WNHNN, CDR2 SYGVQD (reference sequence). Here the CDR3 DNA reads TGCGCCAGCAGTGAGTCGCGGGACAGGGATCATGGCTACACCTTC. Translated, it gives CASSESRDRDHGYTF.

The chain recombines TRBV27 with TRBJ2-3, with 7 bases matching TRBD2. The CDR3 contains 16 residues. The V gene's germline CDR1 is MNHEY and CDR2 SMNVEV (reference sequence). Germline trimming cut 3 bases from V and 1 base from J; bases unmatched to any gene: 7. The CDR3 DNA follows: TGTGCCAGCAGTTTCCTCGCCCTAGCGGGCACAGATACGCAGTATTTT. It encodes CASSFLALAGTDTQYF.

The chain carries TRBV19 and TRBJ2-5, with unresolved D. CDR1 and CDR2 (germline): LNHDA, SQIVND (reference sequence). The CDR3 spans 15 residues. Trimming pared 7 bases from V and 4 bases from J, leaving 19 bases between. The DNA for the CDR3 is TGTGCCAGTAAAGGATACGGGTACGATTCAGAGACCCAGTACTTC. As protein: CASKGYGYDSETQYF.

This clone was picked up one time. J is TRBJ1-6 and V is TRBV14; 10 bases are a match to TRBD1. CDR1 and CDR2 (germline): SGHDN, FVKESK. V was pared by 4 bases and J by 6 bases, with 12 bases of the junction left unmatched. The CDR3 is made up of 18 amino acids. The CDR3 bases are TGTGCCAGCAGCCCCTTAGTCCCCCGGGACAGGGGTAATTCACCCCTCCACTTT. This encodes CASSPLVPRDRGNSPLHF.

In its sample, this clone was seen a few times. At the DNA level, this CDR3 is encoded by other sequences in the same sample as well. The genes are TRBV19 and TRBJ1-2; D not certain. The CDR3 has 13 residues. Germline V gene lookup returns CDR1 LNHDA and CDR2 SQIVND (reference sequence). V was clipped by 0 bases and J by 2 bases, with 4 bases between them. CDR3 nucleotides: TGTGCCAGTAGTATAGACGGGAACTATGGCTACACCTTC. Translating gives CASSIDGNYGYTF.